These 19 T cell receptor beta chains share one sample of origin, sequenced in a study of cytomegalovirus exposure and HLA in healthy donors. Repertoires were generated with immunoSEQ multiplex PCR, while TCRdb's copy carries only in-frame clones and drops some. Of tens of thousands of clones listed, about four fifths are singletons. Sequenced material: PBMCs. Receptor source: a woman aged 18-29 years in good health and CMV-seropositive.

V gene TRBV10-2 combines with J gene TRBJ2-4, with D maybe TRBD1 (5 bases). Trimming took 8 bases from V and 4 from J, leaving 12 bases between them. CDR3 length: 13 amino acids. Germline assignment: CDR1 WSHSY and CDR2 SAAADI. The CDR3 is CASGVGEKNIQYF. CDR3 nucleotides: TGCGCCAGCGGTGTAGGGGAAAAAAACATTCAGTACTTC.

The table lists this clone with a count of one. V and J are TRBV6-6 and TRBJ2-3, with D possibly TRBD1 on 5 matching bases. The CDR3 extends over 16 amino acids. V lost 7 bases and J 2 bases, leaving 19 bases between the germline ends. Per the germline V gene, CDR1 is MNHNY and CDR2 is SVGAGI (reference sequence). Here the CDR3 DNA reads TGTGCCAGCACCACAAGGAATGGGGCCCACACAGATACGCAGTATTTT. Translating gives CASTTRNGAHTDTQYF.

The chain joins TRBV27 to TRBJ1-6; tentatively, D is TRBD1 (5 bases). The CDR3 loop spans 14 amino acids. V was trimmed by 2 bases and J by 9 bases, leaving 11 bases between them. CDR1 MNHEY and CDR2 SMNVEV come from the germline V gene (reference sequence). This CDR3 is CASSLTTGGSPLHF. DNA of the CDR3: TGTGCCAGCAGTTTAACCACCGGGGGTTCACCCCTCCACTTT.

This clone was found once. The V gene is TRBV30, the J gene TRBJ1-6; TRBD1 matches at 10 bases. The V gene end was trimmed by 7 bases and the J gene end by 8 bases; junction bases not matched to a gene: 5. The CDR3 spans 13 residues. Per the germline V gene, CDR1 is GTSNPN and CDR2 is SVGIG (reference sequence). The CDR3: CAFDRGLDSPLHF. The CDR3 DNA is TGTGCCTTCGACAGGGGGCTCGATTCACCCCTCCACTTT.

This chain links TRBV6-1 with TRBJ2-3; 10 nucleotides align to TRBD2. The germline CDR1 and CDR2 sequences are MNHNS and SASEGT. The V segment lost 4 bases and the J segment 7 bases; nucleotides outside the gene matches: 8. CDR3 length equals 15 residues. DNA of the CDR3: TGTGCCAGCAGTGGCGTTAGCGGGGGGATACATACGCAGTATTTT. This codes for CASSGVSGGIHTQYF.

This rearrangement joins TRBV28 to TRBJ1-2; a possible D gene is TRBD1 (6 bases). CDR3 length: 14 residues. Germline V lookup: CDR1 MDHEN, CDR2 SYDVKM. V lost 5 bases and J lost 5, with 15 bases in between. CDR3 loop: CASSRPGHSYGYTF. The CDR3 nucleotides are TGTGCCAGCAGTCGGCCGGGACATTCGTATGGCTACACCTTC.

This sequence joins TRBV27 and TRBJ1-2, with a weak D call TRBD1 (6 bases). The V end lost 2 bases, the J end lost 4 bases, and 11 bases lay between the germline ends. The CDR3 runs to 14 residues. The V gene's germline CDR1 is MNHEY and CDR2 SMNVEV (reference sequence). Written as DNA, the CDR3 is TGTGCCAGCAGTTTAGGGGGCAGGAGCTATGGCTACACCTTC. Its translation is CASSLGGRSYGYTF.

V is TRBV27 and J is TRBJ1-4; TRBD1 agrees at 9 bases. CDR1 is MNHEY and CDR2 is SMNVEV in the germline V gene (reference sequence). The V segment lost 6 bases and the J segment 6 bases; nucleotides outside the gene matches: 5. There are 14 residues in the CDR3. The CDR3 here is CASSHWTGDEKLFF. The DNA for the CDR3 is TGTGCCAGCAGCCATTGGACAGGGGATGAAAAACTGTTTTTT.

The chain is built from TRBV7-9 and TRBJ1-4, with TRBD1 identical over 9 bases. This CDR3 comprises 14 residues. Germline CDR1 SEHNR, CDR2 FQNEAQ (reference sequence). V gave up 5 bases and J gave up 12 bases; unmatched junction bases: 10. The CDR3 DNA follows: TGTGCCAGCAGCCGAGGGACAGGGCGGGAGGAACTGTTTTTT. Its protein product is CASSRGTGREELFF.

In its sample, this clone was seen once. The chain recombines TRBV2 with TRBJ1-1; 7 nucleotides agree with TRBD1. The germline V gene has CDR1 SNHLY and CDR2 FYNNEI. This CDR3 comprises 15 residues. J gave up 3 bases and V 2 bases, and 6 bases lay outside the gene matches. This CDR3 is CASSEQGELDTEAFF. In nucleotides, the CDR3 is TGTGCCAGCAGTGAACAGGGGGAATTGGACACTGAAGCTTTCTTT.

The CDR3 region has the DNA TGTGCCAGCAGCGTAACCGGACTAGACCAAGAGACCCAGTACTTC. Translation: CASSVTGLDQETQYF. V gene TRBV9 combines with J gene TRBJ2-5; TRBD2 matches at 7 bases. Per germline, CDR1 SGDLS and CDR2 YYNGEE. This CDR3 is 15 amino acids long. V was clipped by 1 base and J by 0 bases; unmatched bases: 3.

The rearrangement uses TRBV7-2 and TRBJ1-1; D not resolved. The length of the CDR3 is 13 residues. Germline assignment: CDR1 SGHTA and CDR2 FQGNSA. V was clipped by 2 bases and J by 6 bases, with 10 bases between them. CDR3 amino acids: CASSLQRGPEAFF. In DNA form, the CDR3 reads TGTGCCAGCAGCTTACAGCGCGGCCCTGAAGCTTTCTTT.

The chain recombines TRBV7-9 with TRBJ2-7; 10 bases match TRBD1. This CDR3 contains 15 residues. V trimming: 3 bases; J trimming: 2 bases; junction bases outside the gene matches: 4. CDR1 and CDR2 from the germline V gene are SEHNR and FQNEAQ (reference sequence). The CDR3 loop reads CASSLGQGFTYEQYF. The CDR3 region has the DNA TGTGCCAGCAGCTTGGGACAGGGGTTTACCTACGAGCAGTACTTC.

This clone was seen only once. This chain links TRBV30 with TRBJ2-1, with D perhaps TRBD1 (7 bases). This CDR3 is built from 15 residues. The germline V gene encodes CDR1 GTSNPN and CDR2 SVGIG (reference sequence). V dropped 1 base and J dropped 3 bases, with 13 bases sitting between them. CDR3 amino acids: CAWSGVQGGYNEQFF. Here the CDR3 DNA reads TGTGCCTGGAGTGGGGTGCAGGGGGGCTACAATGAGCAGTTCTTC.

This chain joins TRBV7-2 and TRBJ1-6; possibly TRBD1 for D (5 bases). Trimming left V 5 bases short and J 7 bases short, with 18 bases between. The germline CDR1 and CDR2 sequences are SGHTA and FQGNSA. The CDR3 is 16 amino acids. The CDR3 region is CASSPPQQVRNSPLHF. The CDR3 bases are TGTGCCAGCAGCCCCCCCCAACAGGTCCGAAATTCACCCCTCCACTTT.

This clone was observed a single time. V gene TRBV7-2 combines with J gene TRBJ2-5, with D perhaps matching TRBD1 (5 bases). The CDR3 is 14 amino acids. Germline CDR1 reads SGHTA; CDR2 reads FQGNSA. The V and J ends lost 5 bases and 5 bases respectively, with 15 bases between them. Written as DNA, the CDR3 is TGTGCCAGCAGCAAAGGGGTGGGGCCGGAGACCCAGTACTTC. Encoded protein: CASSKGVGPETQYF.

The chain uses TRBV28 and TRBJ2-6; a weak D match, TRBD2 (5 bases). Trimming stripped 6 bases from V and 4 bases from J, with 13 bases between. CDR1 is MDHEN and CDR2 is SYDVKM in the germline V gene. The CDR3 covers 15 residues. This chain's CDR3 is CASSLPGSGANVLTF. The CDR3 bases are TGTGCCAGCAGCCTACCGGGGTCCGGGGCCAACGTCCTGACTTTC.

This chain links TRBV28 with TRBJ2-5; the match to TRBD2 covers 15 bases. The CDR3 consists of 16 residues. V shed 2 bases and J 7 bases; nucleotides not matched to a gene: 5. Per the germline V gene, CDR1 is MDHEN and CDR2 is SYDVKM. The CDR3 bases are TGTGCCAGCAGTTTAGGACTAGCGGGGGGGTTCGGGACCCAGTACTTC. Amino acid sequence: CASSLGLAGGFGTQYF. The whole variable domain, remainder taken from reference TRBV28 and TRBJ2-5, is DVKVTQSSRYLVKRTGEKVFLECVQDMDHENMFWYRQDPGLGLRLIYFSYDVKMKEKGDIPEGYSVSREKKERFSLILESASTNQTSMYLCASSLGLAGGFGTQYFGPGTRLLVL.

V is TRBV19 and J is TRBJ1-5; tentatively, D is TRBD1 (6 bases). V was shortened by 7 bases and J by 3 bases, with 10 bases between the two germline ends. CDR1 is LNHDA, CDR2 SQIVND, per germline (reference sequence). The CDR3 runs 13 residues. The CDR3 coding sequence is TGTGCCAGTATAGGGGGGGACAATCAGCCCCAGCATTTT. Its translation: CASIGGDNQPQHF.